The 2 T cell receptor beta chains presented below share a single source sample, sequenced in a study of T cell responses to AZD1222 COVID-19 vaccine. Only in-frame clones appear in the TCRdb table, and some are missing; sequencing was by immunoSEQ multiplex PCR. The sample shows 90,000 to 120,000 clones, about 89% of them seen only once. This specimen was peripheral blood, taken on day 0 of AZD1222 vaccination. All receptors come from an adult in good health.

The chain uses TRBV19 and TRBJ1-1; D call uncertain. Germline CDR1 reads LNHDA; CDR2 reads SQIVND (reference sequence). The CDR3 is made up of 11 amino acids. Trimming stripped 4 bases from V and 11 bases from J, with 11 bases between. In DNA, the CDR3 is TGTGCCAGTAGTAAATCAACACAGGCTTTCTTT. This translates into CASSKSTQAFF.

The CDR3 DNA reads TGTGCCAGCTCATTAAGGACAGGGAGCTCCTACAATGAGCAGTTCTTC. Translating it yields CASSLRTGSSYNEQFF. The rearrangement links TRBV18 to TRBJ2-1; 8 nucleotides agree with TRBD1. Germline V gene lookup returns CDR1 KGHSH and CDR2 LQKENI. J lost 0 bases, V lost 5 bases, and 6 bases had no gene match. The CDR3 has 16 residues. Supplemented by reference TRBV18 and TRBJ2-1, the full variable domain reads NAGVMQNPRHLVRRRGQEARLRCSPMKGHSHVYWYRQLPEEGLKFMVYLQKENIIDESGMPKERFSAEFPKEGPSILRIQQVVRGDSAAYFCASSLRTGSSYNEQFFGPGTRLTVL.